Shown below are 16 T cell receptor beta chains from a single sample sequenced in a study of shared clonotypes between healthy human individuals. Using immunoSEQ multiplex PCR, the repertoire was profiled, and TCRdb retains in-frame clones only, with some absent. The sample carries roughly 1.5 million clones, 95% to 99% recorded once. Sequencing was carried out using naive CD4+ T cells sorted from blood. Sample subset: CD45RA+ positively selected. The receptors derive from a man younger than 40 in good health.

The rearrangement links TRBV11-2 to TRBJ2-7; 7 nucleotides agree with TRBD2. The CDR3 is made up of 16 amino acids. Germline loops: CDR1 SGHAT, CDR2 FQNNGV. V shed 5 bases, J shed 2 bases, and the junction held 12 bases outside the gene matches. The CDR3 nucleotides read TGTGCCAGCAGCCCCCGGGGGGTGCTAGCCGCCTACGAGCAGTACTTC. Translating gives CASSPRGVLAAYEQYF.

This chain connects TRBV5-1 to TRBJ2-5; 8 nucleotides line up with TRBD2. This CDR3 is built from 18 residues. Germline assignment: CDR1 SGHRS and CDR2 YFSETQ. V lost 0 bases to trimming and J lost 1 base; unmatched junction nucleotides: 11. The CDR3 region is CASSLVVGLAGSQETQYF. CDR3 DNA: TGCGCCAGCAGCTTGGTGGTAGGGCTAGCGGGTTCCCAAGAGACCCAGTACTTC.

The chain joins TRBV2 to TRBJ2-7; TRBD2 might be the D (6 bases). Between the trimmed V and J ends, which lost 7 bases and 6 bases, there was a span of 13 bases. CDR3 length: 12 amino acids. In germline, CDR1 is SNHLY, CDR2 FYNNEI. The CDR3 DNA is TGTGCCAGCAAGGGTTGGGGGGTCGAGCAGTACTTC. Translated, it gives CASKGWGVEQYF.

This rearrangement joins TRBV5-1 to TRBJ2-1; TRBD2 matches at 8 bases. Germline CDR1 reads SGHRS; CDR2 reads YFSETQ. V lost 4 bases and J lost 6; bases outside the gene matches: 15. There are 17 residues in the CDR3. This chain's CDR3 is CASSLARREEGGNEQFF. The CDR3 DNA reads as TGCGCCAGCAGCCTAGCGCGGCGGGAGGAGGGGGGCAATGAGCAGTTCTTC.

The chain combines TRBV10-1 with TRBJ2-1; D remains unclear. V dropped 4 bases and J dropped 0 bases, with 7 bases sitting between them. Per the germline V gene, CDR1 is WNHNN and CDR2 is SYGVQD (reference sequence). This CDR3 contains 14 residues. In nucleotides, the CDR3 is TGCGCCAGCAGTGGTGCGGACTCCTACAATGAGCAGTTCTTC. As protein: CASSGADSYNEQFF.

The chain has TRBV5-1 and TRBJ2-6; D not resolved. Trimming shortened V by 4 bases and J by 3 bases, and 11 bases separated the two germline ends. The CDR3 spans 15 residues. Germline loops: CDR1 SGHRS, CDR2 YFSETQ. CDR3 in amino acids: CASSIAGVGANVLTF. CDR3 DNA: TGCGCCAGCAGCATCGCTGGGGTTGGGGCCAACGTCCTGACTTTC.

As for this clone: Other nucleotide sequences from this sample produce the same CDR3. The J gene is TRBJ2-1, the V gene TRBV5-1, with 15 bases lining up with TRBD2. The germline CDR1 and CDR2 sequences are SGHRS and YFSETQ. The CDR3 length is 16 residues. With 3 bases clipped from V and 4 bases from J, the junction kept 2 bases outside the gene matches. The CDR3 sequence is CASSWGLAGGYNEQFF. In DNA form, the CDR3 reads TGCGCCAGCAGCTGGGGACTAGCGGGAGGTTACAATGAGCAGTTCTTC.

This CDR3 is CAWSPIRDSYNEQFF. The CDR3 DNA follows: TGTGCCTGGAGTCCTATCCGGGACAGTTACAATGAGCAGTTCTTC. The chain carries TRBV30 and TRBJ2-1; TRBD1 matches 7 bases. V lost 2 bases and J lost 4; bases outside the gene matches: 8. Germline-derived CDR1 and CDR2 are GTSNPN and SVGIG (reference sequence). The CDR3 totals 15 residues.

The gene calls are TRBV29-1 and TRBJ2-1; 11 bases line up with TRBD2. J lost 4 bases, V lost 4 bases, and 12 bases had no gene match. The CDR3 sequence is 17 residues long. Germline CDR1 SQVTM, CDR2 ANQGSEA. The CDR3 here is CSVAEWGLAANYNEQFF. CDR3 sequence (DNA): TGCAGCGTTGCCGAGTGGGGACTAGCGGCTAATTACAATGAGCAGTTCTTC.

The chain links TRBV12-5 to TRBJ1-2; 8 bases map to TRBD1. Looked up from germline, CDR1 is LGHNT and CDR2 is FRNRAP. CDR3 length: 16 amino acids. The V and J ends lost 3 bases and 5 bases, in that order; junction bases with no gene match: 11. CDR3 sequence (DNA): TGTGCTAGTGGTTTAAGGGTCAGGGGGCAATTGTATGGCTACACCTTC. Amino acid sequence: CASGLRVRGQLYGYTF.

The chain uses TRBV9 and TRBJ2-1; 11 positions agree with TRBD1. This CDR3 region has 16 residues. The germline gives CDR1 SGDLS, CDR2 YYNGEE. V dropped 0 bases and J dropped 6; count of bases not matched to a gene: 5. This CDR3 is CASSVVGTGGLNEQFF. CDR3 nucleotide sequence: TGTGCCAGCAGCGTAGTGGGGACAGGGGGTCTCAATGAGCAGTTCTTC. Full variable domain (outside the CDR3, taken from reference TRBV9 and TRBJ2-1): DSGVTQTPKHLITATGQRVTLRCSPRSGDLSVYWYQQSLDQGLQFLIQYYNGEERAKGNILERFSAQQFPDLHSELNLSSLELGDSALYFCASSVVGTGGLNEQFFGPGTRLTVL.

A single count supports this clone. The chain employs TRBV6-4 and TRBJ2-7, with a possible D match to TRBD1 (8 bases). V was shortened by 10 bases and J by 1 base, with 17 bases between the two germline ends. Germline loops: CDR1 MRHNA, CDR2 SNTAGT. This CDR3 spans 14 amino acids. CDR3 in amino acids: CATKAGTGSYEQYF. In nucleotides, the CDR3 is TGTGCCACCAAAGCGGGGACAGGATCCTACGAGCAGTACTTC.

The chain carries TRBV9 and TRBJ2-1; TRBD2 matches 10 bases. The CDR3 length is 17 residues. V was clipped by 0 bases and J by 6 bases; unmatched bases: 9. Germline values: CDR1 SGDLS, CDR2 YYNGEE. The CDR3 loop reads CASSVGVLAGVFNEQFF. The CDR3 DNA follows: TGTGCCAGCAGCGTAGGGGTCCTAGCGGGAGTTTTCAATGAGCAGTTCTTC.

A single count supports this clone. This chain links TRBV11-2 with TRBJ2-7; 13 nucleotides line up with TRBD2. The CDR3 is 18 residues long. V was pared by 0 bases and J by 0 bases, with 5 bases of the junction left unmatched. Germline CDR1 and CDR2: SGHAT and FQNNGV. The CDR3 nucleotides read TGTGCCAGCAGCTTAGAACTAGCGGGAGGGATAAGCTCCTACGAGCAGTACTTC. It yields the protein CASSLELAGGISSYEQYF.

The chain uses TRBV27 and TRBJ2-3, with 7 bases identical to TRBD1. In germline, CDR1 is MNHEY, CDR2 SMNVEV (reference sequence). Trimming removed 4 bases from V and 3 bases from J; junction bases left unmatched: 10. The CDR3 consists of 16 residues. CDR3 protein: CASSSNRGWRTDTQYF. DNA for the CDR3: TGTGCCAGCAGTTCCAACAGGGGTTGGAGAACAGATACGCAGTATTTT.

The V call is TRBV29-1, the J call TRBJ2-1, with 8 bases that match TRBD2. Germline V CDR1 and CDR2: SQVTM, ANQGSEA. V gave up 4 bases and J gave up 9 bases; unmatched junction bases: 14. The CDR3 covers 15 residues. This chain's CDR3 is CSVGPSSGGPGEQFF. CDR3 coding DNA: TGCAGCGTTGGGCCGTCGTCGGGAGGGCCAGGTGAGCAGTTCTTC.